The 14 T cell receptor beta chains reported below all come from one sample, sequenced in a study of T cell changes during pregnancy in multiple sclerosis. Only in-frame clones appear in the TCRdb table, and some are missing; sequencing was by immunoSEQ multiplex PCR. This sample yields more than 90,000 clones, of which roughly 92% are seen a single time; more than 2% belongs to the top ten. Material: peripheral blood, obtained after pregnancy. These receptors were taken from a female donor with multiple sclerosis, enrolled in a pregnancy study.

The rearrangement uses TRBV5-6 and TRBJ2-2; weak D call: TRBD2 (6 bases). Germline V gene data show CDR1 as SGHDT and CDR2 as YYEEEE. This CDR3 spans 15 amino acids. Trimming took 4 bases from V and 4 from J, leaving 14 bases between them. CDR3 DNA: TGTGCCAGCAGCCGCATCCCGGGAGCCACCGGGGAGCTGTTTTTT. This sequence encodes CASSRIPGATGELFF.

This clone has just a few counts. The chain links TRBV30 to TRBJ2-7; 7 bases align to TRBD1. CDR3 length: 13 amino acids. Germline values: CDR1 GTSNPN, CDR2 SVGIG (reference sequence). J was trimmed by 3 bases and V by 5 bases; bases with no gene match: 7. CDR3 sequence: CAWGPRDSYEQYF. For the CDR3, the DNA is TGTGCCTGGGGACCCCGGGACAGCTACGAGCAGTACTTC.

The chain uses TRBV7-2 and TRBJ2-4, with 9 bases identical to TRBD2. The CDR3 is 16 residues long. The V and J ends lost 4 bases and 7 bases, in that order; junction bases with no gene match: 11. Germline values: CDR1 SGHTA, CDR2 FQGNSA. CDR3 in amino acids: CASSYGRAGGSNIQYF. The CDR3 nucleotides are TGTGCCAGCAGCTACGGGAGAGCGGGAGGATCGAACATTCAGTACTTC.

CDR3 bases: TGCGCCAGCAAGGGGGTGGTAGAAAACACTGAAGCTTTCTTT. This encodes CASKGVVENTEAFF. The genes are TRBV10-2 and TRBJ1-1; tentatively, D is TRBD1 (6 bases). CDR3 size: 14 residues. The germline CDR1 and CDR2 sequences are WSHSY and SAAADI. V was trimmed by 7 bases and J by 2 bases, leaving 14 bases between them.

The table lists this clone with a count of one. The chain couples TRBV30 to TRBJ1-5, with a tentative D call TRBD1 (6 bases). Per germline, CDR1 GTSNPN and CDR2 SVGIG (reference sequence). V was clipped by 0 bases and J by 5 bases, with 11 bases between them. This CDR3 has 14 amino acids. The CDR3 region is CAWSVGGPDQPQHF. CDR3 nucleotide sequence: TGTGCCTGGAGTGTCGGGGGGCCGGATCAGCCCCAGCATTTT.

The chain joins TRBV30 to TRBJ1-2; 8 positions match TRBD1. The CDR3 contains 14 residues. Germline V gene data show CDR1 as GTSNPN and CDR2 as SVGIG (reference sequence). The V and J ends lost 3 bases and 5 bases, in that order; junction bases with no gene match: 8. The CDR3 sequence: CAWRGAGGAYGYTF. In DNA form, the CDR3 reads TGTGCCTGGAGGGGGGCAGGGGGCGCGTATGGCTACACCTTC.

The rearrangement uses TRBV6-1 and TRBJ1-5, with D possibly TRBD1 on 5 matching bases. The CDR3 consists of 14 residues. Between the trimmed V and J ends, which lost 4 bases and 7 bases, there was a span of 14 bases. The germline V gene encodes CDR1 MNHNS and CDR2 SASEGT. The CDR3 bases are TGTGCCAGCAGTGGAAACTCAGGGTTGCAGCCCCAGCATTTT. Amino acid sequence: CASSGNSGLQPQHF.

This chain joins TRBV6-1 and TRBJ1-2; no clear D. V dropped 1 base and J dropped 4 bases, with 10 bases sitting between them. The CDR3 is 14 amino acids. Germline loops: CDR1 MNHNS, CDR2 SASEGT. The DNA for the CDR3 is TGTGCCAGCAGTGAAGGACATGATGGCTATGGCTACACCTTC. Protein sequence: CASSEGHDGYGYTF.

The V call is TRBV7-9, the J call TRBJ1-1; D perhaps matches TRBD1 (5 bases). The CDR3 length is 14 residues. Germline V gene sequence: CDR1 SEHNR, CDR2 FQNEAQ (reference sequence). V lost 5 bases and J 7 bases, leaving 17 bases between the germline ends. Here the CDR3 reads CASSTKRQILEAFF. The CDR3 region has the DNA TGTGCCAGCAGCACCAAAAGACAGATTCTTGAAGCTTTCTTT. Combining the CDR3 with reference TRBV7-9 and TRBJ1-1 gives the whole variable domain DTGVSQNPRHKITKRGQNVTFRCDPISEHNRLYWYRQTLGQGPEFLTYFQNEAQLEKSRLLSDRFSAERPKGSFSTLEIQRTEQGDSAMYLCASSTKRQILEAFFGQGTRLTVV.

CDR3 loop: CSGREGVEAFF. For the CDR3, the DNA is TGCAGCGGACGCGAGGGAGTCGAAGCTTTCTTT. V gene TRBV29-1 combines with J gene TRBJ1-1, with D uncertain. The CDR3 length is 11 residues. Trimming pared 7 bases from V and 8 bases from J, leaving 14 bases between. Germline loops: CDR1 SQVTM, CDR2 ANQGSEA. Filled out from reference TRBV29-1 and TRBJ1-1, the complete variable domain reads SAVISQKPSRDICQRGTSLTIQCQVDSQVTMMFWYRQQPGQSLTLIATANQGSEATYESGFVIDKFPISRPNLTFSTLTVSNMSPEDSSIYLCSGREGVEAFFGQGTRLTVV.

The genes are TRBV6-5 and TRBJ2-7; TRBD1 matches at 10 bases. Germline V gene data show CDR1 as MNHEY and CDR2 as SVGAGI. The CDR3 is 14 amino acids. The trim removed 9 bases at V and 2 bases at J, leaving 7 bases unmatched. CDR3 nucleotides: TGTGCCAGTTCGGACAGGGGGAACCCCTACGAGCAGTACTTC. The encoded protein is CASSDRGNPYEQYF.

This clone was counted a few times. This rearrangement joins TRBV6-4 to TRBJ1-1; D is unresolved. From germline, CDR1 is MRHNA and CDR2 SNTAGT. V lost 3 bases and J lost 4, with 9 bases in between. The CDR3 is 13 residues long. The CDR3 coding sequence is TGTGCCAGCAGTGAATATGAGGGCACTGAAGCTTTCTTT. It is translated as CASSEYEGTEAFF.

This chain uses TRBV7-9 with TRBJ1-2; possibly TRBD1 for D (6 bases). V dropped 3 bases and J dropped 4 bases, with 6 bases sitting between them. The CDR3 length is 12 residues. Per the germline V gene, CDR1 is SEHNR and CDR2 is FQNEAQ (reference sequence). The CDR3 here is CASSLDSYGYTF. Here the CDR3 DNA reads TGTGCCAGCAGCTTGGACAGCTATGGCTACACCTTC.

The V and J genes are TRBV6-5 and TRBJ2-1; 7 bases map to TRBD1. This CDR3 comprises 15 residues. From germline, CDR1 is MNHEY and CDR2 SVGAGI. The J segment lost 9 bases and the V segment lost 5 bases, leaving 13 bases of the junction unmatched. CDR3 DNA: TGTGCCAGCAGTGGAAACAGGGGTATTCGGCCTGAGCAGTTCTTC. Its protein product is CASSGNRGIRPEQFF.